This paragraph covers one T cell receptor (beta chain) sequence. The target of this receptor is not known. No base-level quality is on record; no much larger clone is a single base apart. This sample was included in a study of cytomegalovirus exposure and HLA in healthy donors (dated by TCRdb to about 2017). About the full investigation: An earlier analysis of some 600 of the donors reported 250 to 350 Gb of sequence data and approximately 120 million unique TCR beta sequences obtained from 180 million or so T cells. About 280 gigabases of sequencing data and tens of millions of unique TCR sequences were included in an early release covering about 700 HLA-typed donors. Of the approximately 400 genotyped donors, 81% were placed in the genetic ancestry cluster associated with self-reported Caucasian donors. The study aimed to test whether signatures of past pathogen exposure could be identified by cataloging public T cell receptors. The study used immunosequencing to profile the T cell repertoires of 666 subjects and linked those repertoires to cytomegalovirus serostatus. Besides the first cohort of around 670 subjects, a separate validation cohort made up of roughly 130 different subjects was used. To predict cytomegalovirus infection status, the study combined high-throughput TCR immunosequencing, statistical association of individual TCRs with disease status, and machine learning. In a later analysis, previously published TCR beta repertoires from several hundred donors were re-analyzed and high-resolution HLA genotyping was added so that TCR occurrence patterns could be studied. Rather than drawing on any new phenotypic data, the later analysis identified candidate immune exposures from TCR beta sequences and the way those sequences occurred across donors. In an earlier analysis of a few hundred of the donors, high-throughput TCR beta sequencing was used to judge whether each TCR beta V gene segment behaved as functional or pseudogenic. Alongside the repertoire data, information on donor age, sex, ethnicity and CMV serostatus was compiled. A later genetic analysis took genome-wide SNP genotypes for about 55% of the 666 donors and used that subset as a discovery cohort. All discovery cohort repertoires had been generated on a single sequencing platform. HLA typing covered class I and class II loci at four-digit resolution. The number of typed donors differed by locus: about 620-630 for A, B, C, DRB1 and DQB1; some 500 for DQA1; some 590 for DPA1; and roughly 490 for DPB1. Four to six DR-DQ haplotypes were handled as single units for association and clustering, since linkage in the cohort was strong. On average, about 240,000 unique TCR beta nucleotide sequences were sequenced per donor among a few hundred genotyped donors of the cohort, with around 19% of those sequences being non-productive. General findings and caveats noted by the study authors: The sequencing pipeline was judged likely to have produced a cluster of highly shared sequence variants as a technical artifact. In a later genetic analysis, a missense DCLRE1C variant was associated with V-gene and J-gene trimming of TCR beta chains, and the association was replicated in an independent cohort. In an earlier analysis of 587 of the donors, most TCR beta V segments appeared in productive rearrangements about 90% or about 30% of the time, broadly matching IMGT annotations. When HLA alleles, especially DR and DQ, strongly co-occurred, TCR associations were difficult to assign to individual alleles. According to a later analysis, parvovirus B19, influenza, CMV and Epstein-Barr virus appeared linked to several top co-occurrence clusters. A later analysis found that TCR association rates varied across HLA loci, with DRB1 alleles showing the most associated TCRs and HLA-C alleles the fewest. A later analysis found that most CMV-associated TCR beta chains appeared HLA-restricted, with HLA associations seemingly driven largely by CMV exposure. In a later analysis, 16,951 TCR beta sequences were associated with specific HLA alleles at a false discovery rate of 0.05. A total of fewer than 200 TCR beta chains were listed by the study as associated with cytomegalovirus. Presence/absence analyses assumed roughly uniform sequencing depth across donors, an assumption that may not hold. In a later analysis, HLA-associated TCR beta chains showed more clonal expansion and lower generation probabilities than non-associated chains that were equally common. It was suggested by the authors that the approach could potentially be generalized to other disease states and immunological phenotypes. A few of the identified cytomegalovirus-associated TCR beta chains were confirmed in vitro to be specific for cytomegalovirus antigens. Correlated functional status among segregating V segments might be attributable to linkage disequilibrium, but an unknown experimental factor could not be ruled out. Cytomegalovirus status was reported to be diagnosed by the classifier with high specificity and sensitivity in both the original and validation cohorts. Some IMGT-functional V segments, including TRBV6-2 and TRBV6-3, could not be distinguished by the 87-base-pair reads and were therefore excluded. Most TCR sequences were seen in very few donors, while some public TCRs were found in many individuals. A further reported finding was that TCR beta sequences accurately predicted the HLA-A and HLA-B alleles for most subjects in the first cohort. Only TCR beta chains were sequenced in this cohort, and the absence of alpha or paired-chain data limited detectable features. The earlier analysis of approximately 560 of the donors excluded 15 to 20 rarely observed V segments, including chromosome 9 orphons, because counts were too low. According to a later genetic analysis, donors in an Asian-associated ancestry cluster had fewer N-insertions in productive TCRs than the approximately 610-donor mean. HLA typing was unavailable for some donors at each locus, so association tests used only the typed subset. CMV serostatus was the only immune exposure information available for the cohort.

The cohort consisted of 600 to 750 healthy bone marrow donors. At the time of sampling, every cohort member was nominally healthy, though immune exposures that went unrecorded were likely present. The donor tested CMV seropositive, placing the donor among the approximately 290 seropositive members of the cohort. A peripheral blood sample was collected from each donor, and TCR beta sequencing was performed on peripheral blood mononuclear cells. Genomic DNA extraction from the blood cell samples was performed with the Qiagen DNeasy Blood Extraction Kit. The library came from the immunoSEQ multiplex PCR assay. The multiplex PCR relied on a mix of 60 forward primers for TCR Vbeta segments and 13 reverse primers for TCR Jbeta segments. The CDR3 region of rearranged TCR beta genes was amplified from genomic DNA with a multiplex PCR assay. Amplified TCR beta libraries were sequenced as 87-base-pair reads on the Illumina HiSeq System. In the original analysis: In a later analysis, some 80 million unique TCR beta chains were counted across the approximately 640 repertoires, and around 10 million of these chains were shared by at least two donors. A nearest-neighbor algorithm error-corrected the raw reads and collapsed the reads into unique sequences, merging closely related sequences to remove PCR and sequencing errors. To assign V, D and J gene segments, CDR3 sequences were aligned to IMGT reference sequences. For a sequence to be retained, at least a six-nucleotide match to both a V gene segment and a J gene segment was required. A rearrangement counted as productive if the CDR3 had no stop codons and remained in frame with V and J, and every other rearrangement counted as non-productive. CDR3 was defined according to IMGT convention as the region running from the second conserved V-encoded cysteine to the conserved J-encoded phenylalanine. Sequences without an unambiguous match to a single V gene segment were excluded from the earlier analysis of approximately 600 of the donors. An earlier analysis of 587 of the donors called V segments functional above 56.7% productive rearrangements and segregating when the between-donor standard deviation exceeded 5%. To diagnose cytomegalovirus status from the catalog of TCR beta chain sequences, a statistical classification framework was built. In a later analysis, TCR nucleotide sequences were compared against IMGT/GENE-DB human TR gene sequences so that V and J genes could be assigned. In a later analysis, CDR3 sequences and most-parsimonious VDJ recombination scenarios were assigned using the TCRdist pipeline. In a later analysis, each TCR beta chain was defined by its CDR3 amino acid sequence together with its V-gene family, and reads without a unique V-gene family were excluded. To address suspected cross-contamination and a sequencing artifact, a later analysis removed a few hundred highly shared, low-generation-probability nucleotide sequences. In a later analysis, a clonal expansion index for each public chain was calculated from normalized within-repertoire ranks of inferred template counts. Generation probabilities in a later analysis came from a VDJ recombination model fitted to out-of-frame rearrangements, and those results were checked against IGoR. Hypergeometric tests were used in a later analysis to score TCR-TCR, TCR-HLA and TCR-CMV co-occurrence, with a repertoire-size bias correction applied to the TCR pairs. False discovery rates were estimated in a later analysis by permuting HLA or CMV assignments 20 times. In a later analysis, co-occurring TCRs were grouped with DBSCAN, and TCRdist sequence similarity was added when clustering was performed within HLA-allele-positive subsets. Co-occurrence clustering excluded repertoires with fewer than 30,000 or more than 120,000 public chains, plus five with anomalous nucleotide sharing. TCRdb provides this immuneACCESS table in a form limited to in-frame rearrangements. Some clones are lacking; in checked studies, under half of them reflect an unresolved V gene, and why the rest are absent is not known. V and J calls and clone size are those listed in that table; D and trimming were worked out from the DNA. The sample records some 150,000 clones, 70% to 80% of which are singletons. Of the sample, about 1.8% is held by the ten largest clones.

Measured from the cysteine to the phenylalanine, the CDR3 is 18 residues long. CDR3 DNA only is kept here, 54 bases in frame from base 1. V gives up 4 bases and J gives up 0 bases, and the segment between their germline ends measures 19 bases. The germline V gene provides CDR1 SGHAT and CDR2 FQNNGV. Recombination connected TRBV11-2 to TRBJ2-1; the D gene is perhaps TRBD2, from 6 matching bases. This receptor was taken from a female donor in good health and CMV-seropositive. Sequencing input: PBMCs. In nucleotides, the sequence is TGTGCCAGCAGCTGGACGTTTCTAGCGATGAGCTCCTACAATGAGCAGTTCTTC. Its translation reads: CASSWTFLAMSSYNEQFF.